Shown below are 28 T cell receptor beta chains from a single sample sequenced in a study of cytomegalovirus exposure and HLA in healthy donors (dated by TCRdb to about 2017). The library relied on the immunoSEQ multiplex PCR assay. A mixture of 60 forward primers for TCR Vbeta segments and 13 reverse primers for TCR Jbeta segments was used in the multiplex PCR. Imported from immuneACCESS, the table was reduced by TCRdb to in-frame sequences with V and J called. These copies leave out some clones; in studies compared against another copy, an unresolved V gene accounts for under half, and the cause of the remainder is not known. This sample gives 200,000 to 250,000 clones in total; 70% to 85% of them show up just once. The ten top clones hold 3% to 4% of the sample. The source material was PBMCs. The receptors here all came from a male donor in good health and CMV-seronegative.

The chain has TRBV13 and TRBJ1-6; D unclear. V was pared by 5 bases and J by 0 bases, with 11 bases between. CDR1 is PRHDT and CDR2 is FYEKMQ in the germline V gene (reference sequence). This CDR3 spans 16 amino acids. CDR3 sequence (DNA): TGTGCCAGCAGCCGCGGGAGAAGCTCCTATAATTCACCCCTCCACTTT. This sequence encodes CASSRGRSSYNSPLHF.

The chain combines TRBV15 with TRBJ2-1; 9 nucleotides line up with TRBD2. This CDR3 is built from 16 residues. CDR1 LNHNV and CDR2 YYDKDF come from the germline V gene (reference sequence). V was pared by 2 bases and J by 4 bases, with 6 bases of the junction left unmatched. CDR3 protein: CATSRSSGTLYNEQFF. CDR3 DNA: TGTGCCACCAGCAGATCTAGCGGGACGCTATACAATGAGCAGTTCTTC.

The rearrangement uses TRBV28 and TRBJ1-5, with 10 nucleotides matching TRBD1. Germline V gives CDR1 MDHEN, CDR2 SYDVKM. The CDR3 extends over 16 amino acids. The V gene end was trimmed by 5 bases and the J gene end by 4 bases; junction bases not matched to a gene: 8. The CDR3 loop reads CASSVPGQGINQPQHF. The CDR3 region has the DNA TGTGCCAGCAGTGTCCCGGGACAGGGGATTAATCAGCCCCAGCATTTT.

V usage is TRBV5-4 and J usage is TRBJ2-5, with D hard to call. Germline V lookup: CDR1 SGHNT, CDR2 YYREEE (reference sequence). Deletions cut 1 base from V and 1 base from J, with 8 bases between. The CDR3 sequence is 14 residues long. The CDR3 DNA reads TGTGCCAGCAGCTTGCCCAGCGCCCAAGAGACCCAGTACTTC. It yields the protein CASSLPSAQETQYF.

This clone was observed a single time. The chain recombines TRBV5-1 with TRBJ2-5, with D perhaps TRBD1 (5 bases). Germline V gene lookup returns CDR1 SGHRS and CDR2 YFSETQ. Between the trimmed V and J ends, which lost 2 bases and 4 bases, there was a span of 9 bases. The CDR3 is made up of 13 amino acids. CDR3 in DNA: TGCGCCAGCAGCTTTAATAGGGGAGAGACCCAGTACTTC. Its protein product is CASSFNRGETQYF.

The chain links TRBV29-1 to TRBJ2-5, with 10 bases identical to TRBD1. Germline CDR1 is SQVTM and CDR2 is ANQGSEA. V gave up 6 bases and J gave up 5 bases; unmatched junction bases: 9. This CDR3 has 14 amino acids. The chain's CDR3 is CSVSRGTGEETQYF. The CDR3 nucleotides are TGCAGCGTCTCGCGGGGGACAGGGGAGGAGACCCAGTACTTC.

This rearrangement joins TRBV19 to TRBJ2-3, with D tentatively TRBD2 (5 bases). There are 15 residues in the CDR3. The germline gives CDR1 LNHDA, CDR2 SQIVND (reference sequence). The V end was cut by 3 bases, the J end by 4 bases, with 14 bases between. CDR3 in amino acids: CASSIFQAGPDTQYF. For the CDR3, the DNA is TGTGCCAGTAGTATCTTTCAGGCGGGCCCAGATACGCAGTATTTT.

The rearrangement joins TRBV11-1 to TRBJ2-4, with 15 bases matching TRBD2. The CDR3 has 17 amino acids. The germline gives CDR1 SGHAT, CDR2 FQDESV (reference sequence). V lost 5 bases to trimming and J lost 0 bases; unmatched junction nucleotides: 2. CDR3 in amino acids: CASSTGLAGGAKNIQYF. Here the CDR3 DNA reads TGTGCCAGCAGCACGGGACTAGCGGGAGGAGCCAAAAACATTCAGTACTTC.

This clone was seen more than once but under ten times. This sequence joins TRBV5-4 and TRBJ2-6; D is possibly TRBD1 (6 bases). Germline-derived CDR1 and CDR2 are SGHNT and YYREEE (reference sequence). The ends were cut back, 2 bases at V and 0 bases at J, with 15 bases in the middle. The CDR3 sequence is 18 residues long. This chain's CDR3 is CASSFQTGKTSGANVLTF. The CDR3 nucleotides read TGTGCCAGCAGCTTTCAGACAGGCAAAACCTCTGGGGCCAACGTCCTGACTTTC.

The genes are TRBV7-9 and TRBJ2-2, with TRBD1 identical over 7 bases. Looked up from germline, CDR1 is SEHNR and CDR2 is FQNEAQ (reference sequence). The CDR3 extends over 15 amino acids. Germline trimming cut 4 bases from V and 1 base from J; bases unmatched to any gene: 3. The CDR3 protein is CASSSYRGNTGELFF. The CDR3 DNA sequence: TGTGCCAGCAGCTCTTACAGGGGGAACACCGGGGAGCTGTTTTTT.

The rearrangement joins TRBV29-1 to TRBJ2-7, with D possibly matching TRBD1 (6 bases). The CDR3 runs to 13 residues. CDR1 is SQVTM, CDR2 ANQGSEA, per germline. Trimming removed 6 bases at V and 3 bases at J, with 15 bases between. CDR3 sequence (DNA): TGCAGCGTCCTGGACAGCTCCCACTACGAGCAGTACTTC. Its protein is CSVLDSSHYEQYF.

Only a few counts were recorded for this clone. Here the CDR3 reads CASNFEVGPQHF. Here the CDR3 DNA reads TGTGCCAGCAATTTCGAGGTCGGGCCCCAGCATTTT. This chain joins TRBV28 and TRBJ1-5; D remains unclear. V dropped 7 bases and J dropped 9 bases, with 13 bases sitting between them. Germline V gene sequence: CDR1 MDHEN, CDR2 SYDVKM. This CDR3 is built from 12 residues.

The V call is TRBV29-1, the J call TRBJ2-1; 10 bases are shared with TRBD2. V lost 4 bases and J lost 7; bases outside the gene matches: 10. Germline values: CDR1 SQVTM, CDR2 ANQGSEA. This CDR3 spans 15 amino acids. The CDR3 nucleotides are TGCAGCGTTGTAAGACTAGCGGGCCTCTCTAATGAGCAGTTCTTC. Amino acid sequence: CSVVRLAGLSNEQFF.

The chain carries TRBV25-1 and TRBJ1-6; D ambiguous. This CDR3 region has 15 residues. Deletions cut 3 bases from V and 0 bases from J, with 6 bases between. Germline lookup yields CDR1 MGHDK and CDR2 SYGVNS. CDR3 region: CASSETRSYNSPLHF. The CDR3 nucleotides read TGTGCCAGCAGTGAGACACGCTCCTATAATTCACCCCTCCACTTT.

The chain recombines TRBV5-4 with TRBJ2-7; TRBD2 might be the D (6 bases). Germline V CDR1 and CDR2: SGHNT, YYREEE (reference sequence). The CDR3 totals 15 residues. V shed 0 bases and J shed 4 bases, with 14 bases lying between them. This CDR3 reads CASSLDLGGTYEQYF. Written as DNA, the CDR3 is TGTGCCAGCAGCTTGGATTTGGGGGGAACTTACGAGCAGTACTTC. Drawing the rest from reference TRBV5-4 and TRBJ2-7, the complete variable domain is ETGVTQSPTHLIKTRGQQVTLRCSSQSGHNTVSWYQQALGQGPQFIFQYYREEENGRGNFPPRFSGLQFPNYSSELNVNALELDDSALYLCASSLDLGGTYEQYFGPGTRLTVT.

The V and J genes are TRBV28 and TRBJ2-5; 10 bases fit TRBD1. After removal of 8 bases from V and 4 bases from J, the junction contained 10 bases not matched to a gene. Germline assignment: CDR1 MDHEN and CDR2 SYDVKM. This CDR3 is built from 15 residues. This chain's CDR3 is CASRGTGAPSETQYF. The CDR3 DNA follows: TGTGCCAGCCGAGGGACAGGGGCGCCTTCAGAGACCCAGTACTTC.

The J gene is TRBJ2-3, the V gene TRBV25-1; TRBD2 agrees at 7 bases. The CDR3 loop spans 16 amino acids. V was clipped by 6 bases and J by 1 base; unmatched bases: 10. Germline V gives CDR1 MGHDK, CDR2 SYGVNS. CDR3 sequence: CASRAGGGYGTDTQYF. CDR3 in DNA: TGTGCCAGCAGGGCCGGGGGAGGGTATGGCACAGATACGCAGTATTTT.

The CDR3 sequence is CASTLSVSGANVLTF. The CDR3 region has the DNA TGTGCCAGCACCCTTAGCGTTTCTGGGGCCAACGTCCTGACTTTC. This chain joins TRBV6-5 and TRBJ2-6; D perhaps matches TRBD2 (5 bases). Germline V lookup: CDR1 MNHEY, CDR2 SVGAGI. The germline V and J ends were trimmed by 7 bases and 1 base, with 11 bases remaining between them. This CDR3 region has 15 residues.

The V call is TRBV18, the J call TRBJ2-1; 12 nucleotides align to TRBD2. The CDR3 loop spans 18 amino acids. The V and J ends lost 3 bases and 2 bases, in that order; junction bases with no gene match: 8. Looked up from germline, CDR1 is KGHSH and CDR2 is LQKENI. DNA of the CDR3: TGTGCCAGCTCACCCAGGACTAGCGGGGCAGGTGCCTACAATGAGCAGTTCTTC. Amino acid sequence: CASSPRTSGAGAYNEQFF.

The chain combines TRBV5-1 with TRBJ2-1, with TRBD2 matching 7 bases. J gave up 3 bases and V 4 bases, and 7 bases lay outside the gene matches. CDR3 length: 15 amino acids. Germline assignment: CDR1 SGHRS and CDR2 YFSETQ. CDR3 in DNA: TGCGCCAGCAGCATGGGGACTACTATCTACAATGAGCAGTTCTTC. This encodes CASSMGTTIYNEQFF.

On this clone: The junction departs from germline at one end; a sequencing error may be responsible. This chain joins TRBV28 and TRBJ2-7; D might be TRBD2 (5 bases). The germline V gene encodes CDR1 MDHEN and CDR2 SYDVKM. CDR3 length equals 12 residues. Here the CDR3 reads CASSDPAIGRDF. CDR3 nucleotide sequence: TGTGCCAGCAGTGATCCGGCGATCGGGCGGGACTTC.

This clone came up a few times. The CDR3 region has the DNA TGTGCCAGTACAGGGTTTGGCTATGGCTACACCTTC. This codes for CASTGFGYGYTF. The V gene is TRBV19, the J gene TRBJ1-2; possibly TRBD1 for D (5 bases). Germline assignment: CDR1 LNHDA and CDR2 SQIVND (reference sequence). This CDR3 spans 12 amino acids. V was pared by 7 bases and J by 4 bases, with 10 bases between.

The V call is TRBV19, the J call TRBJ2-1, with D possibly being TRBD1 (5 bases). The CDR3 length is 17 residues. CDR1 is LNHDA, CDR2 SQIVND, per germline (reference sequence). V lost 0 bases, J lost 2 bases, and 14 bases lay in between. CDR3 DNA sequence: TGTGCCAGTAGTATAGATCTGGGGCAGCCAGCCTACAATGAGCAGTTCTTC. Residues: CASSIDLGQPAYNEQFF.

The chain uses TRBV5-4 and TRBJ2-1; 10 bases are shared with TRBD2. The CDR3 covers 16 residues. V dropped 3 bases and J dropped 3; count of bases not matched to a gene: 6. Germline CDR1 reads SGHNT; CDR2 reads YYREEE (reference sequence). CDR3 nucleotide sequence: TGTGCCAGCAGCTCCCGGACTAGCGGCCTCTACAATGAGCAGTTCTTC. Translated, it gives CASSSRTSGLYNEQFF.

Written as DNA, the CDR3 is TGCGCCAGCAGCCCGGCGGTGGAGAATGTGGAGGCCGGCACAGATACGCAGTATTTT. Translation gives CASSPAVENVEAGTDTQYF. The J gene is TRBJ2-3, the V gene TRBV5-1; D might be TRBD2 (5 bases). Trimming took off 4 bases at V and 1 base at J, with 25 bases between the two ends. There are 19 residues in the CDR3. CDR1 is SGHRS, CDR2 YFSETQ, per germline. Combining the CDR3 with reference TRBV5-1 and TRBJ2-3 gives the whole variable domain KAGVTQTPRYLIKTRGQQVTLSCSPISGHRSVSWYQQTPGQGLQFLFEYFSETQRNKGNFPGRFSGRQFSNSRSEMNVSTLELGDSALYLCASSPAVENVEAGTDTQYFGPGTRLTVL.

J is TRBJ1-1 and V is TRBV7-8, with D possibly TRBD1 on 6 matching bases. The CDR3 covers 14 residues. V lost 5 bases, J lost 1 base, and 11 bases lay in between. Germline V gene sequence: CDR1 SGHVS, CDR2 FQNEAQ. CDR3 sequence (DNA): TGTGCCAGCAGCCACCTGACAGGGAACACTGAAGCTTTCTTT. Protein product: CASSHLTGNTEAFF.

In regard to this clone: One end of the junction varies from germline; a read error may be responsible. CDR3 in DNA: TGTTCCAGCAGCTTAGGTCCGGGGTATTTTTCCTACGAGCAGTACTTC. Its protein is CSSSLGPGYFSYEQYF. The V gene is TRBV7-9, the J gene TRBJ2-7; a possible D gene is TRBD2 (5 bases). Per germline, CDR1 SEHNR and CDR2 FQNEAQ (reference sequence). The CDR3 totals 16 residues.

The chain is built from TRBV10-1 and TRBJ2-2; 7 bases are a match to TRBD2. The CDR3 has 14 residues. Germline V lookup: CDR1 WNHNN, CDR2 SYGVQD (reference sequence). The CDR3 is CASSGELNTGELFF. The CDR3 region has the DNA TGCGCTTCTAGCGGAGAACTGAACACCGGGGAGCTGTTTTTT.